A selection of T cell receptor beta chains follows, all from one sample in a study of shared clonotypes between healthy human individuals. TCRdb's table, derived via immunoSEQ multiplex PCR, lists solely in-frame clones and lacks some. Among roughly 1.5 million clones, approximately 98% were seen once, and the ten largest hold roughly 0.45%. Material for sequencing was naive CD4+ T cells sorted from blood. The source of these receptors is a man aged 30 to 39 in good health. CDR3s include the opening cysteine and the closing phenylalanine or tryptophan. Fields, in order: V gene, D gene, J gene, clone size, CDR3 DNA, CDR3 protein. A D gene is named only where the DNA matches it firmly. Clone size, where shown, is once, few, many, or a class for clones that have expanded.

>TRBV7-9|-|TRBJ1-3|-
TGTGCCAGCAGCCCAGTTCTTGGGACTGGAAACACCATATATTTT
CASSPVLGTGNTIYF
>TRBV15|-|TRBJ2-1|-
TGTGCCACCAGCAGAGATCAGTTGAATGAGCAGTTCTTC
CATSRDQLNEQFF
>TRBV4-2|-|TRBJ1-1|-
TGTGCCAGCAGCCAACTAACGATAGGGAAGGGAACTGAAGCTTTCTTT
CASSQLTIGKGTEAFF
>TRBV11-2|TRBD2|TRBJ2-7|once
TGTGCCAGCAGCTCAAGGGCTAGCGGGGACGGGGAGCAGTACTTC
CASSSRASGDGEQYF
>TRBV18|-|TRBJ2-5|-
TGTGCCAGCTCAGACCGGCAGGGTGCGGGCCAAGAGACCCAGTACTTC
CASSDRQGAGQETQYF
>TRBV12-5|-|TRBJ2-3|-
TGTGCTAGTGGTTTGGTCGGACAGCTGATCACAGATACGCAGTATTTT
CASGLVGQLITDTQYF
>TRBV5-4|-|TRBJ2-2|-
TGTGCCAGCAGCTTGGACTCGACGAACACCGGGGAGCTGTTTTTT
CASSLDSTNTGELFF
>TRBV11-2|-|TRBJ1-1|-
TGTGCCAGCAGCTATTCGGTTTCCTACAGTGAAGCTTTCTTT
CASSYSVSYSEAFF
>TRBV10-3|TRBD1|TRBJ2-7|-
TGTGCCATCAGTGAGTCCCTAGGGCAGGGGGCGCCGGGGCTCGAGCAGTACTTC
CAISESLGQGAPGLEQYF
>TRBV28|TRBD1|TRBJ2-1|-
TGTGCCAGCATCCCAATCCGGGACAGGGGGCGCGGTGAGCAGTTCTTC
CASIPIRDRGRGEQFF
>TRBV5-5|TRBD2|TRBJ2-5|-
TGTGCCAGCAGCTTAACTAGCGGGAGATCGGAGACCCAGTACTTC
CASSLTSGRSETQYF
>TRBV11-3|TRBD1|TRBJ2-2|-
TGTGCCAGCAGCTTAGGGACAGGGTCACCCGCCGGGGAGCTGTTTTTT
CASSLGTGSPAGELFF
>TRBV5-1|TRBD2|TRBJ2-3|-
TGCGCCAGCAGCTTGGGGTTAGCGGGAGGACTCACAGATACGCAGTATTTT
CASSLGLAGGLTDTQYF
>TRBV28|-|TRBJ2-2|-
TGTGCCAGCAGTTCTCTGCTAATGAGGCTGGTCACCGGGGAGCTGTTTTTT
CASSSLLMRLVTGELFF
>TRBV9|-|TRBJ2-4|-
TGTGCCAGCAGCGTGGGGCCTAAAAACATTCAGTACTTC
CASSVGPKNIQYF
>TRBV20-1|-|TRBJ1-3|-
TGCAGTGCTTACTATGGAAACACCATATATTTT
CSAYYGNTIYF
>TRBV7-2|-|TRBJ2-3|-
TGTGCCAGCAGCTTAGGGGCAGGACCTAGCACAGATACGCAGTATTTT
CASSLGAGPSTDTQYF
>TRBV19|-|TRBJ2-5|-
TGTGCCAGTAGTATTGCCCACGGATTCCGGGAGACCCAGTACTTC
CASSIAHGFRETQYF
>TRBV7-2|-|TRBJ2-3|-
TGTGCCAGCAACTCCTTAGATACGCAGTATTTT
CASNSLDTQYF
>TRBV19|TRBD1|TRBJ2-7|-
TGTGCCAGTAGTATCGCCCACGGACAGGGGACCTACGAGCAGTACTTC
CASSIAHGQGTYEQYF
>TRBV5-1|-|TRBJ2-7|-
TGCGCCAGCAGCTTGGTTATCGGAACCTACGAGCAGTACTTC
CASSLVIGTYEQYF
>TRBV4-3|-|TRBJ2-7|-
TGCGCCAGCAGCCCAACGACAGAAGCCTACGAGCAGTACTTC
CASSPTTEAYEQYF
>TRBV28|-|TRBJ1-5|once
TGTGCCAGCAGTTTCCAAAATCAGCCCCAGCATTTT
CASSFQNQPQHF
>TRBV6-5|-|TRBJ2-7|-
TGTGCCAGCAGTTACTCAGCTCCTTCACAGGGCTACGAGCAGTACTTC
CASSYSAPSQGYEQYF
>TRBV25-1|TRBD1|TRBJ1-4|-
TGTGCCAGCAGTGAAATACTCGACAGGGCCGCAACTAATGAAAAACTGTTTTTT
CASSEILDRAATNEKLFF
>TRBV29-1|TRBD2|TRBJ2-3|-
TGCAGCGTTGATCGAGCGGGAGGAACAGATACGCAGTATTTT
CSVDRAGGTDTQYF
>TRBV9|TRBD1|TRBJ1-1|-
TGTGCCAGCAGCTCCGGAGGGGGCGGTTGGACTGAAGCTTTCTTT
CASSSGGGGWTEAFF
>TRBV9|TRBD2|TRBJ2-1|-
TGTGCCAGCAGCCTCGCCGGGACTAGCGGGCTCGATGAGCAGTTCTTC
CASSLAGTSGLDEQFF
>TRBV29-1|-|TRBJ1-2|-
TGCAGCGTGGCACCCAGAGCTAACTATGGCTACACCTTC
CSVAPRANYGYTF
>TRBV10-1|-|TRBJ2-1|-
TGCGCCAGCAGTGAGTCGACGAGAGTCTCCTACAATGAGCAGTTCTTC
CASSESTRVSYNEQFF
>TRBV5-1|TRBD2|TRBJ2-2|-
TGCGCCAGTTCGGGACTAGCGGGAGATAGCGGGGAGCTGTTTTTT
CASSGLAGDSGELFF
>TRBV7-3|-|TRBJ2-2|-
TGTGCCAGCAGCTCACAGGGCCCCGGGGAGCTGTTTTTT
CASSSQGPGELFF
>TRBV7-9|-|TRBJ1-1|-
TGTGCCAGCAACGGGACAAGTCGATACACTGAAGCTTTCTTT
CASNGTSRYTEAFF
>TRBV6-1|-|TRBJ2-1|-
TGTGCCAGCAGCATACTAGCCCATGAGCAGTTCTTC
CASSILAHEQFF
>TRBV29-1|TRBD2|TRBJ2-1|-
TGCAGCGTCCGAGGACTAGCGGGACTCAGTAATGAGCAGTTCTTC
CSVRGLAGLSNEQFF
>TRBV19|TRBD1|TRBJ1-3|-
TGTGCCAGTAGTACCAGAACAGGGGCCTCTGGAAACACCATATATTTT
CASSTRTGASGNTIYF
>TRBV5-1|-|TRBJ2-7|-
TGCGCCAGCAGCTTGGAGGAGGGGGTTTTCTACGAGCAGTACTTC
CASSLEEGVFYEQYF
>TRBV7-2|TRBD1|TRBJ2-5|-
TGTGCCAGCCGCAAGACAGGGCAGGATGAGACCCAGTACTTC
CASRKTGQDETQYF
>TRBV2|-|TRBJ1-1|-
TGTGCCAGCAGGGGCCGGGGGGAAGCTTTCTTT
CASRGRGEAFF
>TRBV5-4|-|TRBJ2-2|-
TGTGCCAGCAGCCAAGGGAACAGGGCGAACACCGGGGAGCTGTTTTTT
CASSQGNRANTGELFF
>TRBV5-1|-|TRBJ2-7|-
TGCGCCAGCAGCTTGGCCGTCGAAGCCTGGCGAGAGGAGCAGTACTTC
CASSLAVEAWREEQYF
>TRBV9|TRBD1|TRBJ2-5|-
TGTGCCAGCAGCGCCGTGACAGGGATCCCCCAAGAGACCCAGTACTTC
CASSAVTGIPQETQYF
>TRBV7-9|-|TRBJ1-2|-
TGTGCCAGCAGCTCTAACCGGGGCTGGGCGGGAGGCTACACCTTC
CASSSNRGWAGGYTF
>TRBV9|TRBD2|TRBJ2-3|-
TGTGCCAGCAGCGTAGGGCCTAGCGGGAGGGATCTCACAGATACGCAGTATTTT
CASSVGPSGRDLTDTQYF
>TRBV7-8|TRBD2|TRBJ2-7|-
TGTGCCAGCAGCCCGATGGATTCGACTAGCGGGCAAAACTACGAGCAGTACTTC
CASSPMDSTSGQNYEQYF